This TCR beta chain came from a study of blood T cell repertoires in COVID-19. V lost 2 bases, J lost 8 bases, and 10 bases lay in between. Germline values: CDR1 SGHRS, CDR2 YFSETQ. The CDR3 has 12 residues. Clones were read by immunoSEQ multiplex PCR, and TCRdb kept only the in-frame ones, dropping some. The repertoire holds 400,000 to 500,000 clones, roughly 90% seen once, with about 1.7% in the top ten. Adults between roughly 18 and 95 years of age took part from 20 to 25 US areas. Recovery meant two consecutive negative NP/OP PCR tests, professional clearance, or resolved symptoms. The TCR sequence derives from a woman in her forties who had recovered from COVID-19. Material for sequencing was PBMCs or T cells enriched from blood (not recorded which). The chain has TRBV5-1 and TRBJ1-2; TRBD1 might be the D (5 bases). In DNA form, the CDR3 reads TGCGCCAGCAGCTTACTCAGGGTCGGCTACACCTTC. As protein: CASSLLRVGYTF.